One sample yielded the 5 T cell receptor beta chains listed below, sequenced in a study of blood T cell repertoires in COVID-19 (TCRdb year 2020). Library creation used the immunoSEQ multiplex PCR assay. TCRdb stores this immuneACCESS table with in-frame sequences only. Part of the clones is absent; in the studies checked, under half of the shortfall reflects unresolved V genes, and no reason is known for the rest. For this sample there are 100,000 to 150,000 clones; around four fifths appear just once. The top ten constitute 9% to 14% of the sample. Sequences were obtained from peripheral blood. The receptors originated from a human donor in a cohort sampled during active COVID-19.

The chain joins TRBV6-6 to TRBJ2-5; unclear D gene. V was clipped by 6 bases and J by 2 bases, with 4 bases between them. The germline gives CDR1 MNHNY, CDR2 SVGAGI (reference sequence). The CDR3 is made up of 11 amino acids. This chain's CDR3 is CASSTQETQYF. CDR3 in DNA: TGTGCCAGCAGCACACAAGAGACCCAGTACTTC.

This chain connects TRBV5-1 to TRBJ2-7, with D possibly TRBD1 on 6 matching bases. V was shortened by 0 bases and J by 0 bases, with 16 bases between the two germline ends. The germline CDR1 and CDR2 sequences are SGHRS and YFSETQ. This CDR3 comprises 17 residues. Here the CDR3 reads CASSLGFDRSSSYEQYF. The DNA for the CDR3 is TGCGCCAGCAGCTTGGGATTTGACAGGTCTAGCTCCTACGAGCAGTACTTC.

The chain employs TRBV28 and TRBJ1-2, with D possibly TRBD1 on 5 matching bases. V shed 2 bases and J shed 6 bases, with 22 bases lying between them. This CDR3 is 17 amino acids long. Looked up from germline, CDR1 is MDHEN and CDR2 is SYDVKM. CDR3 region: CASSLRRVSVIIDGYTF. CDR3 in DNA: TGTGCCAGCAGTTTACGCAGGGTAAGTGTAATTATTGATGGCTACACCTTC.

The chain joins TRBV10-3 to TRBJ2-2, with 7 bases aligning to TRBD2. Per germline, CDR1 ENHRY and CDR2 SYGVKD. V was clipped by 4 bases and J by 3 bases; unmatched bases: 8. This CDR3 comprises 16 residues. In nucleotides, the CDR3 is TGTGCCATCAGTGGTGGCGGGGGTAGAGACACCGGGGAGCTGTTTTTT. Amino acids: CAISGGGGRDTGELFF.

The DNA for the CDR3 is TGTGCCAGCAGTTACTCGGGGGAGGGAAACACTGAAGCTTTCTTT. It yields the protein CASSYSGEGNTEAFF. The V gene is TRBV6-6, the J gene TRBJ1-1; possibly TRBD1 for D (5 bases). The CDR3 sequence is 15 residues long. V lost 0 bases and J lost 2, with 10 bases in between. The germline V gene has CDR1 MNHNY and CDR2 SVGAGI (reference sequence).